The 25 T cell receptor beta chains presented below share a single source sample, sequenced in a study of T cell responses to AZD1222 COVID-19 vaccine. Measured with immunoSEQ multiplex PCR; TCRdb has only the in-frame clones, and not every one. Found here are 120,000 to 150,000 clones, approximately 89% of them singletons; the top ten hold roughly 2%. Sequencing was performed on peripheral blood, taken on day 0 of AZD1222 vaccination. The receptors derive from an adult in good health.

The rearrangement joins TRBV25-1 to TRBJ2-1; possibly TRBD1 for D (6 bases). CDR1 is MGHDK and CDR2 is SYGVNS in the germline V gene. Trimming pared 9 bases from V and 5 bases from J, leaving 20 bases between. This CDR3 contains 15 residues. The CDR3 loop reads CASSPLDRDNNEQFF. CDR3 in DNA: TGTGCCAGTAGTCCATTGGACAGAGATAACAATGAGCAGTTCTTC.

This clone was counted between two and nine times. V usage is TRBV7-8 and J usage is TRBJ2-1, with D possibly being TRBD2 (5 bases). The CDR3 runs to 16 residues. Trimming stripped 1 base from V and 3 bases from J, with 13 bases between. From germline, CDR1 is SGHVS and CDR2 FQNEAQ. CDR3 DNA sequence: TGTGCCAGCAGCTTAGTAGGGAGCAAACGCTACAATGAGCAGTTCTTC. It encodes CASSLVGSKRYNEQFF.

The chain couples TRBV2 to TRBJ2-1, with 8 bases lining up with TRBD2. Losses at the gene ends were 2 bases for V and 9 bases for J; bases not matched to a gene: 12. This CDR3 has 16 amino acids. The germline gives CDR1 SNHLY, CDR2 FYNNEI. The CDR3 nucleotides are TGTGCCAGCAGTGAATCGGGGACTAGAGGGTGGGGTGAGCAGTTCTTC. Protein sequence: CASSESGTRGWGEQFF.

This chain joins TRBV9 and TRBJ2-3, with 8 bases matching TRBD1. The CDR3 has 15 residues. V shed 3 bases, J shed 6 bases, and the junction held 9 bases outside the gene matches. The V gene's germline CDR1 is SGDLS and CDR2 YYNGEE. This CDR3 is CASSEGQGAGDTQYF. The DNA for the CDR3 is TGTGCCAGCAGCGAAGGGCAGGGGGCAGGTGATACGCAGTATTTT.

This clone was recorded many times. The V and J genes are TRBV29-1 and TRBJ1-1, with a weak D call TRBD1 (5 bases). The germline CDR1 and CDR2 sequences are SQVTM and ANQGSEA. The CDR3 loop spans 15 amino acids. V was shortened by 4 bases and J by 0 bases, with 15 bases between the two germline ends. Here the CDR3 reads CSVVPSGFMNTEAFF. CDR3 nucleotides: TGCAGCGTTGTCCCATCAGGGTTCATGAACACTGAAGCTTTCTTT.

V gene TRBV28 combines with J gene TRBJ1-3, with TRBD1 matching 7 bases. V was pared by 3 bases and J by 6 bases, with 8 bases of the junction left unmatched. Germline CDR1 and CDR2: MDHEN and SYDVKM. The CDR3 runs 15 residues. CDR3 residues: CASSFLTGTVNTIYF. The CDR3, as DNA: TGTGCCAGCAGTTTCTTGACAGGGACGGTAAACACCATATATTTT.

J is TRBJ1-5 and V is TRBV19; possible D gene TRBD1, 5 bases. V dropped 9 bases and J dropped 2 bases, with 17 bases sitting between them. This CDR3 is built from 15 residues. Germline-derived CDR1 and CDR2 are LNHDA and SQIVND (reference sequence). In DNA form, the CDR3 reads TGTGCCAGCAGTGGGTCAGGCAGGGGCAATCAGCCCCAGCATTTT. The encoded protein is CASSGSGRGNQPQHF.

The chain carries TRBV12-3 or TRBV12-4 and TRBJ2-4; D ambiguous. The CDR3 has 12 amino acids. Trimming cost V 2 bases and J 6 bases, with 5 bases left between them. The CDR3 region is CASSLSGNIQYF. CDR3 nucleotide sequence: TGTGCCAGCAGTTTATCCGGAAACATTCAGTACTTC.

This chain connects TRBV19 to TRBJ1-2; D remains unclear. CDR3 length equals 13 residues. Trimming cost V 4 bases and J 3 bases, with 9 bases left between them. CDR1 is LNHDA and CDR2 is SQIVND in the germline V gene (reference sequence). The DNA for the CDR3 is TGTGCCAGTAGTAACCGAGCCCACTATGGCTACACCTTC. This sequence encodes CASSNRAHYGYTF.

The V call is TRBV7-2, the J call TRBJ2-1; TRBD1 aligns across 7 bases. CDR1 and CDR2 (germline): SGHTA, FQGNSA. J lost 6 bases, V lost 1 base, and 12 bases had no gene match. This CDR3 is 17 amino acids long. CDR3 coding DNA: TGTGCCAGCAGCTTAGATGTTGCCGGGACAGCCTCCAATGAGCAGTTCTTC. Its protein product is CASSLDVAGTASNEQFF.

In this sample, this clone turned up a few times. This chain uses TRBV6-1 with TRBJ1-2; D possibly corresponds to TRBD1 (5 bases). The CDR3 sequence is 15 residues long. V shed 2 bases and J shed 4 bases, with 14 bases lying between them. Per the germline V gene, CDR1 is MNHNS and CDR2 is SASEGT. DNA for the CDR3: TGTGCCAGCAGTGAAATAGGCAGGGAGGGCTATGGCTACACCTTC. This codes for CASSEIGREGYGYTF.

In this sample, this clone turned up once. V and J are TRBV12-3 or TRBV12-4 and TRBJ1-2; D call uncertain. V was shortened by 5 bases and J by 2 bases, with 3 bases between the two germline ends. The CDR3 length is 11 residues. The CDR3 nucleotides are TGTGCCAGCAGTCGCAACTATGGCTACACCTTC. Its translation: CASSRNYGYTF.

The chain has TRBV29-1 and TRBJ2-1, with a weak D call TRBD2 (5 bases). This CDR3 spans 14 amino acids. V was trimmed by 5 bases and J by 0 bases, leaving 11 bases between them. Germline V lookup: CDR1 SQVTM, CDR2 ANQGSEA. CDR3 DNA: TGCAGCGTTCTCTGGCGGGTCTCCTACAATGAGCAGTTCTTC. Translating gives CSVLWRVSYNEQFF.

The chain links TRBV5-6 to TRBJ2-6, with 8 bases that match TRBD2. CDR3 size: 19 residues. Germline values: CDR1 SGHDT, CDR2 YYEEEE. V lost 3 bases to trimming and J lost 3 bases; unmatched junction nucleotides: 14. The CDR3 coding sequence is TGTGCCAGCAGCTCCCGGGGGCCAGCGGGAGAGGTTGGGGCCAACGTCCTGACTTTC. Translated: CASSSRGPAGEVGANVLTF.

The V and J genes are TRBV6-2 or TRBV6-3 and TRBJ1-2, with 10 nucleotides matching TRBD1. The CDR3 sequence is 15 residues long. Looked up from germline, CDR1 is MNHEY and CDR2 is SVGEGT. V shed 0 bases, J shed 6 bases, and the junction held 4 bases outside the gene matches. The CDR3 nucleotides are TGTGCCAGCAGTTACTCGGTGGGGACAGGGGATGGCTACACCTTC. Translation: CASSYSVGTGDGYTF.

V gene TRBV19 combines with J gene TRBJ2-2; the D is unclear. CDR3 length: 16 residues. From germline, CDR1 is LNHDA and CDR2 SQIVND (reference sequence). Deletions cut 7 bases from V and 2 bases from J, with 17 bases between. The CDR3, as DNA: TGTGCCAGTAATCTGAACGGGCAGCCAAACACCGGGGAGCTGTTTTTT. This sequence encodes CASNLNGQPNTGELFF.

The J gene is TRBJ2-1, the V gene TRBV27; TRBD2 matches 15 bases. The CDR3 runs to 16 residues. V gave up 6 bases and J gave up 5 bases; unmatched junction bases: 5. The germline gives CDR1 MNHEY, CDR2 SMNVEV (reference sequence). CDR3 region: CASSRTSGRAHNEQFF. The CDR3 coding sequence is TGTGCCAGCAGCAGGACTAGCGGGAGGGCACACAATGAGCAGTTCTTC.

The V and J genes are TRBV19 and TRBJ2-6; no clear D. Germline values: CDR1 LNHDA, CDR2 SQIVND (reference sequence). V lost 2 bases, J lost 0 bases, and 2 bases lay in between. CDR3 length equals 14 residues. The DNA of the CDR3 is TGTGCCAGTAGTATAAGCTCTGGGGCCAACGTCCTGACTTTC. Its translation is CASSISSGANVLTF.

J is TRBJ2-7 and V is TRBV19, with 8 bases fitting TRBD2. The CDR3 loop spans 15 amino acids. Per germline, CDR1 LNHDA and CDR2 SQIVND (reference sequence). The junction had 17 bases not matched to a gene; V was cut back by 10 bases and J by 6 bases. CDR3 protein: CATSALAGRAGEQYF. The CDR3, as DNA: TGTGCCACCTCAGCGCTAGCGGGCCGAGCTGGCGAGCAGTACTTC.

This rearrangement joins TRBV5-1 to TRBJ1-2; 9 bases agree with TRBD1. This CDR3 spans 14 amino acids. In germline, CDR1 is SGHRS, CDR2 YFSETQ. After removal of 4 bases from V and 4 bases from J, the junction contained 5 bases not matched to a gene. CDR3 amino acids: CASSTGQGTYGYTF. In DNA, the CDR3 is TGCGCCAGCAGCACGGGACAGGGTACCTATGGCTACACCTTC. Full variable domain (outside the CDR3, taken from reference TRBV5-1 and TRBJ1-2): KAGVTQTPRYLIKTRGQQVTLSCSPISGHRSVSWYQQTPGQGLQFLFEYFSETQRNKGNFPGRFSGRQFSNSRSEMNVSTLELGDSALYLCASSTGQGTYGYTFGSGTRLTVV.

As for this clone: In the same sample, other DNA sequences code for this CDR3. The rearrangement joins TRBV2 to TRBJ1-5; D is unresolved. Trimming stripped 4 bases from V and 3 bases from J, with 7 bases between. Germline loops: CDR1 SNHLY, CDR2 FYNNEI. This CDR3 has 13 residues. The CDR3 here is CASSGQPNQPQHF. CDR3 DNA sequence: TGTGCCAGCAGTGGACAACCCAATCAGCCCCAGCATTTT.

CDR3: CASSFLGSGGKETQYF. The CDR3 DNA reads TGTGCCAGCAGCTTTCTGGGCAGCGGGGGAAAAGAGACCCAGTACTTC. The chain has TRBV5-6 and TRBJ2-5; 8 bases are shared with TRBD2. V shed 2 bases, J shed 3 bases, and the junction held 9 bases outside the gene matches. CDR1 SGHDT and CDR2 YYEEEE come from the germline V gene. The CDR3 is made up of 16 amino acids.

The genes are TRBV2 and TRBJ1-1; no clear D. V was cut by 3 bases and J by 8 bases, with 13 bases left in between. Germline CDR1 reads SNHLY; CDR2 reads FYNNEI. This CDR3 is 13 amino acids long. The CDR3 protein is CASSDWRHSEAFF. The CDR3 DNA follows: TGTGCCAGCAGTGATTGGCGACACTCAGAAGCTTTCTTT.

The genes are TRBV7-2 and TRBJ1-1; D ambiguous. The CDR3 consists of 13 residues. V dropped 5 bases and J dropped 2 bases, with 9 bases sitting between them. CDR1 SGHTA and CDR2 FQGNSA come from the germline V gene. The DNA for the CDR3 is TGTGCCAGCAGCCCGGGCGGAAACACTGAAGCTTTCTTT. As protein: CASSPGGNTEAFF.

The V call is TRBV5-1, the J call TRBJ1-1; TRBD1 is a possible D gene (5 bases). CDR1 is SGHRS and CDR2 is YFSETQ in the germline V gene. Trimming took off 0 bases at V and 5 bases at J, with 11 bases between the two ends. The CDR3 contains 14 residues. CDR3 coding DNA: TGCGCCAGCAGCTTGGTGGGGGGAGAGACTGAAGCTTTCTTT. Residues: CASSLVGGETEAFF.